One and the same sample provided the 16 T cell receptor beta chains below, sequenced in a study of shared clonotypes between healthy human individuals. Produced via immunoSEQ multiplex PCR; TCRdb's table is partial and in-frame only. The sample yields around 2.1 million clones, just over 90% seen once. CD8 cells regarded as naive lacked CD45RO, were positively chosen for CCR7, and omitted terminally differentiated effector memory CD45RA+ cells. The sample comprised naive CD8+ T cells from PBMCs. The receptors originated from a man aged 18 to 30 in good health. Some clones in this sample may be carry-over from other donors' samples.

The chain joins TRBV10-3 to TRBJ1-1, with a possible D match to TRBD1 (5 bases). The CDR3 sequence is 13 residues long. Germline assignment: CDR1 ENHRY and CDR2 SYGVKD. Trimming removed 7 bases from V and 7 bases from J, with 16 bases in between. The CDR3, as DNA: TGTGCCATCACCGCGGGGGGAGAGAGTGAAGCTTTCTTT. It translates to CAITAGGESEAFF.

The chain links TRBV6-1 to TRBJ2-7, with 7 nucleotides matching TRBD1. CDR1 and CDR2 from the germline V gene are MNHNS and SASEGT. V lost 6 bases and J lost 2; bases outside the gene matches: 10. The CDR3 is made up of 15 amino acids. The DNA for the CDR3 is TGTGCCAGCAGGACGCAGGGGGTTTGGGCCTACGAGCAGTACTTC. It yields the protein CASRTQGVWAYEQYF.

The chain couples TRBV29-1 to TRBJ1-1; D remains unclear. The germline V and J ends were trimmed by 1 base and 4 bases, with 1 base remaining between them. This CDR3 contains 10 residues. Germline V gene sequence: CDR1 SQVTM, CDR2 ANQGSEA. The CDR3 coding sequence is TGCAGCGTTGAAGCCACTGAAGCTTTCTTT. Its translation is CSVEATEAFF.

This rearrangement joins TRBV29-1 to TRBJ1-2; a possible D gene is TRBD1 (6 bases). Germline V gives CDR1 SQVTM, CDR2 ANQGSEA. V lost 5 bases and J lost 7, with 11 bases in between. This CDR3 spans 11 amino acids. CDR3 loop: CSVPGAPGYTF. The CDR3 DNA sequence: TGCAGCGTTCCGGGGGCACCTGGCTACACCTTC.

This clone is a singleton in its sample. The rearrangement links TRBV2 to TRBJ2-1, with 10 nucleotides matching TRBD2. The CDR3 runs to 18 residues. CDR1 and CDR2 (germline): SNHLY, FYNNEI. V gave up 0 bases and J gave up 3 bases; unmatched junction bases: 8. The CDR3 loop is CASSEAGLAWEIYNEQFF. DNA for the CDR3: TGTGCCAGCAGTGAAGCGGGACTAGCGTGGGAGATCTACAATGAGCAGTTCTTC.

The V and J genes are TRBV27 and TRBJ2-1, with 9 positions matching TRBD2. There are 16 residues in the CDR3. Germline CDR1 is MNHEY and CDR2 is SMNVEV (reference sequence). J lost 6 bases, V lost 6 bases, and 12 bases had no gene match. The CDR3 reads CASSPDAGLASNEQFF. The CDR3 DNA reads as TGTGCCAGCAGCCCCGACGCGGGACTAGCCTCCAATGAGCAGTTCTTC.

This chain joins TRBV4-2 and TRBJ1-4, with a possible D match to TRBD1 (5 bases). Germline V gene data show CDR1 as LGHNA and CDR2 as YNFKEQ. V gave up 3 bases and J gave up 7 bases, with 12 bases separating them. The CDR3 totals 14 residues. This CDR3 reads CASSHDATAEKLFF. CDR3 in DNA: TGTGCCAGCAGCCACGACGCGACAGCTGAAAAACTGTTTTTT.

As concerns this clone: In the same sample, other DNA sequences code for this CDR3. The rearrangement joins TRBV18 to TRBJ2-5; 9 nucleotides match TRBD1. The V and J ends lost 3 bases and 5 bases, in that order; junction bases with no gene match: 1. This CDR3 has 13 amino acids. Germline CDR1 reads KGHSH; CDR2 reads LQKENI. The CDR3 loop is CASSPDRGETQYF. The CDR3 nucleotides read TGTGCCAGCTCACCTGACAGGGGGGAGACCCAGTACTTC.

V usage is TRBV19 and J usage is TRBJ1-2; D remains ambiguous. Trimming removed 1 base from V and 0 bases from J, with 6 bases in between. Germline loops: CDR1 LNHDA, CDR2 SQIVND (reference sequence). The CDR3 loop spans 14 amino acids. This CDR3 reads CASSIGAANYGYTF. The DNA for the CDR3 is TGTGCCAGTAGTATAGGGGCAGCTAACTATGGCTACACCTTC. The whole variable domain, remainder taken from reference TRBV19 and TRBJ1-2, is DGGITQSPKYLFRKEGQNVTLSCEQNLNHDAMYWYRQDPGQGLRLIYYSQIVNDFQKGDIAEGYSVSREKKESFPLTVTSAQKNPTAFYLCASSIGAANYGYTFGSGTRLTVV.

This rearrangement joins TRBV13 to TRBJ1-1; the D is unclear. Germline V lookup: CDR1 PRHDT, CDR2 FYEKMQ (reference sequence). The V end lost 4 bases, the J end lost 11 bases, and 14 bases lay between the germline ends. The CDR3 has 12 amino acids. Here the CDR3 reads CASSSAGKTAFF. DNA of the CDR3: TGTGCCAGCAGCTCCGCCGGGAAAACGGCTTTCTTT.

V usage is TRBV5-1 and J usage is TRBJ2-5; the match to TRBD2 covers 13 bases. Germline V gives CDR1 SGHRS, CDR2 YFSETQ. The junction had 8 bases not matched to a gene; V was cut back by 4 bases and J by 5 bases. The CDR3 covers 16 residues. The CDR3 DNA follows: TGCGCCAGCAGCCTTACTAGCGGGAGGGCCTCGGAGACCCAGTACTTC. It is translated as CASSLTSGRASETQYF. Full variable domain (missing parts from reference TRBV5-1 and TRBJ2-5): KAGVTQTPRYLIKTRGQQVTLSCSPISGHRSVSWYQQTPGQGLQFLFEYFSETQRNKGNFPGRFSGRQFSNSRSEMNVSTLELGDSALYLCASSLTSGRASETQYFGPGTRLLVL.

The chain employs TRBV18 and TRBJ1-2, with D perhaps TRBD1 (6 bases). The V gene lost 3 bases and the J gene lost 4 bases, with 15 bases spanning the gap. From germline, CDR1 is KGHSH and CDR2 LQKENI. The CDR3 consists of 15 residues. This CDR3 is CASSPDRDNGYGYTF. Here the CDR3 DNA reads TGTGCCAGCTCACCGGACCGGGACAATGGCTATGGCTACACCTTC.

The rearrangement links TRBV19 to TRBJ2-2, with TRBD2 matching over 13 bases. Germline assignment: CDR1 LNHDA and CDR2 SQIVND (reference sequence). CDR3 length: 16 amino acids. The V segment lost 5 bases and the J segment 9 bases; nucleotides outside the gene matches: 9. This chain's CDR3 is CASSLRTSGSLRELFF. The CDR3 region has the DNA TGTGCCAGTAGTCTACGGACTAGCGGGAGTCTAAGGGAGCTGTTTTTT.

This chain joins TRBV7-9 and TRBJ1-2; TRBD1 matches 7 bases. Germline CDR1 and CDR2: SEHNR and FQNEAQ (reference sequence). This CDR3 has 14 residues. V lost 3 bases to trimming and J lost 4 bases; unmatched junction nucleotides: 5. CDR3 in amino acids: CASSFGGGAYGYTF. DNA for the CDR3: TGTGCCAGCAGCTTTGGAGGGGGCGCCTATGGCTACACCTTC.

This chain's CDR3 is CASRPEDQGYYEQYF. In DNA form, the CDR3 reads TGCGCCAGCAGGCCAGAGGATCAGGGTTACTACGAGCAGTACTTC. The chain employs TRBV4-1 and TRBJ2-7; D possibly corresponds to TRBD1 (5 bases). The ends were cut back, 6 bases at V and 3 bases at J, with 18 bases in the middle. Germline CDR1 is MGHRA and CDR2 is YSYEKL. The CDR3 extends over 15 amino acids.

The chain employs TRBV5-6 and TRBJ1-1; no definite D call. V gave up 2 bases and J gave up 5 bases, with 7 bases separating them. From germline, CDR1 is SGHDT and CDR2 YYEEEE. The CDR3 is made up of 12 amino acids. The DNA of the CDR3 is TGTGCCAGCAGCTTTTTAGATACTGAAGCTTTCTTT. Translating it yields CASSFLDTEAFF.